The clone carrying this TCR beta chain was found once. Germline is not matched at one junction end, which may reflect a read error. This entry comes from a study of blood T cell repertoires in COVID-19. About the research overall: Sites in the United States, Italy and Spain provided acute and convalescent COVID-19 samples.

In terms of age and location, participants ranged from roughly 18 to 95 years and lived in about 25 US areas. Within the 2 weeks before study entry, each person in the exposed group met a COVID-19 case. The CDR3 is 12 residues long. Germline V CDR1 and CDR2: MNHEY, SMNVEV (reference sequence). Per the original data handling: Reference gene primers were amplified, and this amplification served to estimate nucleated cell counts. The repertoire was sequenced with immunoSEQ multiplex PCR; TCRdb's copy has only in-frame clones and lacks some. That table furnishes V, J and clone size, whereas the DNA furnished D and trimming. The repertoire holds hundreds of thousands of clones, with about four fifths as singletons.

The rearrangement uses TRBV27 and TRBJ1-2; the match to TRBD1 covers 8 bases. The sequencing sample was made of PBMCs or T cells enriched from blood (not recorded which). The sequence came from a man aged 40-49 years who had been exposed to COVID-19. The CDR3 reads CASSYLGQGWSF. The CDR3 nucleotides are TGTGCCAGCAGTTATCTTGGACAGGGCTGGTCCTTC.